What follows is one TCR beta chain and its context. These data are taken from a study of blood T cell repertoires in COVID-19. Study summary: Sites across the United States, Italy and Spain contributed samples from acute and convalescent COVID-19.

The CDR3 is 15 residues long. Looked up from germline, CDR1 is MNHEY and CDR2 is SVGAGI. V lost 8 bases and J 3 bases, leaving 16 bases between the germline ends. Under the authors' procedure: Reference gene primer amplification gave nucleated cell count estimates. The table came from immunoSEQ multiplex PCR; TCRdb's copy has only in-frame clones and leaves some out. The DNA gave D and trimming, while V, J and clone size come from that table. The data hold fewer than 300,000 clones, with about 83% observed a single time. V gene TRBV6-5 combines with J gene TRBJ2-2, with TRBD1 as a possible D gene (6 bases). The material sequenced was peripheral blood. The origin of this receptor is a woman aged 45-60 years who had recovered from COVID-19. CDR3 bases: TGTGCCAGCGGGGGCGCGGATGCTTACACCGGGGAGCTGTTTTTT. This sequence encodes CASGGADAYTGELFF.